The 31 T cell receptor beta chains listed next were all sequenced from one sample in a study of T cells of healthy individuals. Via MiXCR, TCRdb re-called the 5' RACE reads, giving one row per CDR3 protein. The sample contains some 69,000 distinct CDR3 sequences, 15% to 20% of which appear only once. These receptors all come from a human donor in good health.

At least ten counts were recorded for this clonotype. The CDR3 region has the DNA TGTGACCCCCGGGAAGACAGGGCCCTTTGGCAGCCCCAGCATTTT. Translation: CDPREDRALWQPQHF. The chain uses TRBV9 and TRBJ1-5, with TRBD1 matching 7 bases. CDR1 is SGDLS, CDR2 YYNGEE, per germline. This CDR3 comprises 15 residues.

The chain has TRBV11-1 and TRBJ2-5; no firm D call. CDR1 and CDR2 (germline): SGHAT, FQDESV (reference sequence). The length of the CDR3 is 13 residues. Trimming pared 3 bases from V and 5 bases from J, leaving 10 bases between. The CDR3 sequence is CASSLGKSETQYF. Written as DNA, the CDR3 is TGTGCCAGCAGCTTGGGGAAATCGGAGACCCAGTACTTC.

The V gene is TRBV24-1, the J gene TRBJ2-1; 10 nucleotides match TRBD1. Unmatched junction bases numbered 6, after V lost 2 bases and J lost 6 bases. CDR3 size: 16 residues. Germline CDR1 reads KGHDR; CDR2 reads SFDVKD. CDR3 protein: CATSDSTGGVGNEQFF. CDR3 nucleotides: TGTGCCACCAGTGATTCGACAGGGGGCGTGGGCAATGAGCAGTTCTTC.

The chain uses TRBV12-3 or TRBV12-4 and TRBJ1-2; D remains unclear. CDR3 size: 11 residues. V lost 3 bases to trimming and J lost 7 bases, with 6 bases between them. In DNA form, the CDR3 reads TGTGCCAGCAGTTTCGGTGCTGGCTACACCTTC. This translates into CASSFGAGYTF.

This clonotype has at least ten counts. This chain joins TRBV9 and TRBJ2-5; D may be TRBD1 (5 bases). The length of the CDR3 is 14 residues. Trimming shortened V by 0 bases and J by 4 bases, and 10 bases separated the two germline ends. CDR1 SGDLS and CDR2 YYNGEE come from the germline V gene. The CDR3 DNA follows: TGTGCCAGCAGCGTAGTTGGGCAGGGAGAGACCCAGTACTTC. Translated: CASSVVGQGETQYF.

CDR3 sequence (DNA): TGTGCCAGCAGCTATGGGACATCCGCCTACGAGCAGTACTTC. Its protein product is CASSYGTSAYEQYF. The chain carries TRBV5-6 and TRBJ2-7; a possible D gene is TRBD1 (6 bases). The V end was cut by 3 bases, the J end by 2 bases, with 12 bases between. CDR1 is SGHDT and CDR2 is YYEEEE in the germline V gene. CDR3 length: 14 residues.

This clonotype was detected ten times or more. This chain joins TRBV29-1 and TRBJ2-7; D is undetermined. The ends were cut back, 4 bases at V and 7 bases at J, with 14 bases in the middle. Germline V lookup: CDR1 SQVTM, CDR2 ANQGSEA. This CDR3 contains 12 residues. CDR3 loop: CSVGVARQEQYF. In DNA, the CDR3 is TGCAGCGTTGGGGTGGCACGGCAGGAGCAGTACTTC.

On this clonotype: This may arise from a read error, as a much more abundant clone is one base away. V usage is TRBV2 and J usage is TRBJ1-1, with 8 bases matching TRBD1. Per germline, CDR1 SNHLY and CDR2 FYNNEI. CDR3 length equals 14 residues. The CDR3 protein is CTSNAQGANTEAFF. CDR3 nucleotide sequence: TGTACCAGCAACGCCCAGGGGGCGAACACTGAAGCTTTCTTT.

This sequence joins TRBV15 and TRBJ2-1; 7 bases fit TRBD1. The CDR3 length is 13 residues. Germline V gene lookup returns CDR1 LNHNV and CDR2 YYDKDF (reference sequence). V lost 6 bases and J lost 8; bases outside the gene matches: 7. The CDR3 nucleotides read TGTGCCACCAGGCTGACAGGGCGCGATGAGCAGTTCTTC. This encodes CATRLTGRDEQFF.

The chain employs TRBV29-1 and TRBJ2-4; D is perhaps TRBD1 or TRBD2 (5 bases each). Trimming removed 3 bases at V and 1 base at J, with 19 bases between. CDR1 and CDR2 (germline): SQVTM, ANQGSEA. CDR3 length: 17 residues. CDR3 amino acids: CSVDGWGPPGAKNIQYF. CDR3 DNA: TGCAGCGTTGATGGCTGGGGCCCTCCGGGGGCCAAAAACATTCAGTACTTC.

V is TRBV18 and J is TRBJ2-5, with D possibly being TRBD1 (6 bases). V was clipped by 5 bases and J by 2 bases, with 15 bases between them. This CDR3 has 15 residues. CDR1 is KGHSH and CDR2 is LQKENI in the germline V gene. The CDR3 DNA sequence: TGTGCCAGCTCAGTCGGGACATCAACTCAAGAGACCCAGTACTTC. Translated: CASSVGTSTQETQYF. Using reference TRBV18 and TRBJ2-5 for the parts outside the CDR3, the full variable domain is NAGVMQNPRHLVRRRGQEARLRCSPMKGHSHVYWYRQLPEEGLKFMVYLQKENIIDESGMPKERFSAEFPKEGPSILRIQQVVRGDSAAYFCASSVGTSTQETQYFGPGTRLLVL.

This clonotype was counted many times. The V gene is TRBV6-5, the J gene TRBJ2-7; 7 bases map to TRBD1. This CDR3 has 14 residues. CDR1 MNHEY and CDR2 SVGAGI come from the germline V gene. Trimming cost V 0 bases and J 6 bases; bases outside gene matches: 5. DNA of the CDR3: TGTGCCAGCAGTTACTCCCCGACAGGGTCCGAGCAGTACTTC. Its translation is CASSYSPTGSEQYF.

At least ten counts were recorded for this clonotype. The chain has TRBV27 and TRBJ1-5, with 8 bases aligning to TRBD1. CDR3 length: 14 residues. V was clipped by 5 bases and J by 6 bases; unmatched bases: 6. From germline, CDR1 is MNHEY and CDR2 SMNVEV (reference sequence). The CDR3 coding sequence is TGTGCCAGCAGTCCTTACAGGGGGAGTCAGCCCCAGCATTTT. Translated, it gives CASSPYRGSQPQHF.

In this sample, this clonotype turned up many times. The chain links TRBV20-1 to TRBJ2-7; tentatively, D is TRBD1 (6 bases). V dropped 0 bases and J dropped 3 bases, with 15 bases sitting between them. CDR3 length: 15 amino acids. Germline V gene data show CDR1 as DFQATT and CDR2 as SNEGSKA (reference sequence). DNA of the CDR3: TGCAGTGCTAGAGATCGGGCCAGGGGAAACTACGAGCAGTACTTC. It is translated as CSARDRARGNYEQYF.

The genes are TRBV3-1 and TRBJ2-1; 10 nucleotides match TRBD2. The CDR3 runs 16 residues. In germline, CDR1 is LGHDT, CDR2 YNNKEL (reference sequence). The J segment lost 4 bases and the V segment lost 1 base, leaving 4 bases of the junction unmatched. DNA of the CDR3: TGTGCCAGCAGCCAAGCGGCTAGCGGGAGTTACAATGAGCAGTTCTTC. It codes for CASSQAASGSYNEQFF.

This clonotype was counted many times. The V and J genes are TRBV6-5 and TRBJ2-1, with 8 bases identical to TRBD2. With V trimmed by 2 bases and J by 8 bases, 8 bases remained unmatched. The CDR3 covers 15 residues. In germline, CDR1 is MNHEY, CDR2 SVGAGI. CDR3 sequence: CASSYGPGLGYEQFF. CDR3 nucleotide sequence: TGTGCCAGCAGTTACGGGCCGGGACTAGGGTATGAGCAGTTCTTC.

This clonotype came up many times. The chain recombines TRBV6-2 or TRBV6-3 with TRBJ2-7; D perhaps matches TRBD2 (5 bases). The CDR3 sequence is 15 residues long. Germline assignment: CDR1 MNHEY and CDR2 SVGEGT. Trimming pared 2 bases from V and 2 bases from J, leaving 13 bases between. The CDR3 bases are TGTGCCAGCAGTTACGGAGGTTCTGCGGCCTACGAGCAGTACTTC. This codes for CASSYGGSAAYEQYF.

With regard to this clonotype: Germline is not matched at one junction end, which may reflect a read error. The CDR3, as DNA: TGTGCCAGCAGTTATCAAGGGGTGGACACTGAAGCTTTCTTT. Its translation: CASSYQGVDTEAFF. The V call is TRBV23-1, the J call TRBJ1-1; possible D gene TRBD1, 5 bases. TRBV23-1 is an open reading frame, and its role is uncertain. The CDR3 loop spans 14 amino acids.

Notes on this clonotype: This could be a read error, since a much larger clone is one nucleotide away. The V call is TRBV28, the J call TRBJ2-2; 7 bases match TRBD2. Germline lookup yields CDR1 MDHEN and CDR2 SYDVKM. This CDR3 spans 15 amino acids. In nucleotides, the CDR3 is TGTGCCAGCAGTCCAAGACTAGCTGGCACCTGGGAGCTGTTTTTT. Amino acid sequence: CASSPRLAGTWELFF.

This clonotype was recorded many times. The gene calls are TRBV9 and TRBJ2-3; 14 bases map to TRBD2. There are 17 residues in the CDR3. Germline CDR1 reads SGDLS; CDR2 reads YYNGEE. The V gene end was trimmed by 3 bases and the J gene end by 5 bases; junction bases not matched to a gene: 8. DNA for the CDR3: TGTGCCAGCAGCGCGACTAGCGGGAGGGCCGGCGGAGATACGCAGTATTTT. Amino acid sequence: CASSATSGRAGGDTQYF.

This clonotype was counted ten times or more. The chain links TRBV6-2 or TRBV6-3 to TRBJ2-5, with TRBD1 matching over 7 bases. From germline, CDR1 is MNHEY and CDR2 SVGEGT. J gave up 4 bases and V 6 bases, and 11 bases lay outside the gene matches. This CDR3 is built from 15 residues. The CDR3 DNA reads as TGTGCCAGCAGAAACTCGATGAACAGGGGAGAGACCCAGTACTTC. Translation gives CASRNSMNRGETQYF.

The chain has TRBV6-6 and TRBJ1-5; 8 bases match TRBD1. Germline values: CDR1 MNHNY, CDR2 SVGAGI (reference sequence). After removal of 5 bases from V and 5 bases from J, the junction contained 5 bases not matched to a gene. The CDR3 consists of 14 residues. The CDR3 sequence is CASSPDRGYQPQHF. The CDR3 nucleotides read TGTGCCAGCAGTCCTGACAGGGGATATCAGCCCCAGCATTTT.

This clonotype was seen a handful of times. The V call is TRBV27, the J call TRBJ2-4, with 9 bases matching TRBD2. The CDR3 is 15 amino acids. Trimming took 6 bases from V and 6 from J; bases not matched to a gene: 9. The V gene's germline CDR1 is MNHEY and CDR2 SMNVEV (reference sequence). CDR3 nucleotides: TGTGCCAGCAGAACTCATGGACTAGCGAGAAACATTCAGTACTTC. Translation: CASRTHGLARNIQYF.

In its sample, this clonotype was seen once. The chain carries TRBV5-6 and TRBJ2-3, with unresolved D. Germline V gene data show CDR1 as SGHDT and CDR2 as YYEEEE. Between the trimmed V and J ends, which lost 0 bases and 5 bases, there was a span of 7 bases. The CDR3 totals 13 residues. Written as DNA, the CDR3 is TGTGCCAGCAGCTTGGCTAGAGGAGATACGCAGTATTTT. Residues: CASSLARGDTQYF.

This clonotype was observed many times. The V and J genes are TRBV29-1 and TRBJ2-7; D gene ambiguous. Deletions cut 5 bases from V and 2 bases from J, with 13 bases between. Germline V gene lookup returns CDR1 SQVTM and CDR2 ANQGSEA. This CDR3 contains 13 residues. The CDR3 DNA reads TGCAGCGTTTCGGGCGGCAGAACCTACGAGCAGTACTTC. It encodes CSVSGGRTYEQYF.

The chain recombines TRBV7-3 with TRBJ2-1; TRBD2 matches 7 bases. The trim removed 5 bases at V and 7 bases at J, leaving 11 bases unmatched. Per the germline V gene, CDR1 is SGHTA and CDR2 is FQGTGA. The CDR3 spans 15 residues. Written as DNA, the CDR3 is TGTGCCAGCAGCCCAACGACTAGCCCCCAGAATGAGCAGTTCTTC. Protein product: CASSPTTSPQNEQFF.

The genes are TRBV7-3 and TRBJ2-2; D is ambiguous. V lost 5 bases and J 7 bases, leaving 14 bases between the germline ends. CDR1 is SGHTA, CDR2 FQGTGA, per germline. CDR3 length: 14 residues. The CDR3 reads CASSINVYGGELFF. The CDR3 DNA sequence: TGTGCCAGCAGCATTAATGTCTACGGCGGGGAGCTGTTTTTT.

The genes are TRBV7-6 and TRBJ2-1; 7 nucleotides match TRBD1. CDR1 SGHVS and CDR2 FNYEAQ come from the germline V gene. The CDR3 runs to 15 residues. Trimming cost V 4 bases and J 4 bases; bases outside gene matches: 7. The DNA for the CDR3 is TGTGCCAGCAGCTCCGTAACAGGGGCGTACAATGAGCAGTTCTTC. Translated: CASSSVTGAYNEQFF.

This clonotype was seen at least ten times. V is TRBV30 and J is TRBJ1-2; tentatively, D is TRBD1 (5 bases). Germline lookup yields CDR1 GTSNPN and CDR2 SVGIG (reference sequence). The CDR3 runs 13 residues. V dropped 4 bases and J dropped 6 bases, with 15 bases sitting between them. The CDR3 loop is CAWNLEGLDGYTF. CDR3 DNA sequence: TGTGCCTGGAATTTGGAGGGGCTCGATGGCTACACCTTC.

This clonotype has at least ten counts. The chain links TRBV6-2 or TRBV6-3 to TRBJ2-1; the D is unclear. The CDR3 is 13 amino acids. Germline assignment: CDR1 MNHEY and CDR2 SVGEGT. The V and J ends lost 3 bases and 7 bases respectively, with 10 bases between them. CDR3 nucleotide sequence: TGTGCCAGCAGTTATGCGGAGTTTAATGAGCAGTTCTTC. This sequence encodes CASSYAEFNEQFF.

The rearrangement joins TRBV3-1 to TRBJ2-1; 12 bases map to TRBD2. V lost 4 bases to trimming and J lost 3 bases; unmatched junction nucleotides: 1. This CDR3 region has 15 residues. CDR1 LGHDT and CDR2 YNNKEL come from the germline V gene (reference sequence). CDR3 protein: CASSPLAGGYNEQFF. The CDR3 DNA reads as TGTGCCAGCAGCCCACTAGCGGGGGGCTACAATGAGCAGTTCTTC.